These T cell receptor beta chains were read from a single sample in a study of patients and donors after allogeneic stem cell transplantation. TCRdb used MiXCR to reprocess the RT-PCR reads, holding one entry per CDR3 protein. The sample includes approximately 200,000 distinct CDR3 sequences, less than 45% of them seen just once. Sample: blood, either unsorted or a sorted T cell fraction (not recorded which). Receptor source: a human donor who was either an allogeneic HSCT recipient or a stem cell or donor lymphocyte infusion donor (not recorded which). It is not recorded whose cells these are; they may come from a transplant donor. Each CDR3 is given with its conserved first and last residue. A D gene is named only where the DNA matches it firmly. Part of the rows lack a size; the others show once, few, many or a class for expanded clones.

CDR3aa: CSAPLAASSYNEQFF
CDR3nt: TGCAGCGCCCCCCTGGCAGCCAGCTCCTACAATGAGCAGTTCTTC
v_gene: TRBV29-1
abundance: -
j_gene: TRBJ2-1
d_gene: -

CDR3aa: CASSPGRGARNSPLHF
CDR3nt: TGTGCCAGCAGCCCAGGGAGGGGCGCGAGGAATTCACCCCTCCACTTT
v_gene: TRBV12-3/TRBV12-4
abundance: -
j_gene: TRBJ1-6
d_gene: -

CDR3aa: CASSRLAGVGNEQFF
CDR3nt: TGCGCCAGCAGCCGACTAGCGGGAGTCGGCAATGAGCAGTTCTTC
v_gene: TRBV4-3
abundance: -
j_gene: TRBJ2-1
d_gene: TRBD2

CDR3aa: CASSPTLGLTYEQYF
CDR3nt: TGTGCCAGCAGTCCGACGCTGGGGCTTACCTACGAGCAGTACTTC
v_gene: TRBV27
abundance: -
j_gene: TRBJ2-7
d_gene: -

CDR3aa: CASSAADEQFF
CDR3nt: TGTGCCAGCAGCGCAGCTGATGAGCAGTTCTTC
v_gene: TRBV9
abundance: -
j_gene: TRBJ2-1
d_gene: -

CDR3aa: CATSDGTGAHEKLFF
CDR3nt: TGTGCCACCAGTGACGGGACAGGGGCACATGAAAAACTGTTTTTT
v_gene: TRBV24-1
abundance: few
j_gene: TRBJ1-4
d_gene: TRBD1

CDR3aa: CASSLEGRTRWNTEAFF
CDR3nt: TGCGCCAGCAGCTTGGAGGGTCGGACTCGATGGAACACTGAAGCTTTCTTT
v_gene: TRBV5-1
abundance: few
j_gene: TRBJ1-1
d_gene: -

CDR3aa: CASSRKFF
CDR3nt: TGTGCCAGCAGCCGCAAGTTCTTC
v_gene: TRBV7-3
abundance: -
j_gene: TRBJ2-1
d_gene: -

CDR3aa: CASSQGGSGRADEQFF
CDR3nt: TGTGCCAGCAGCCAAGGGGGGAGCGGGAGGGCCGACGAGCAGTTCTTC
v_gene: TRBV4-2
abundance: -
j_gene: TRBJ2-1
d_gene: TRBD2

CDR3aa: CASSQGDSLTGELFF
CDR3nt: TGTGCCAGCAGCCAAGGGGACTCCCTCACCGGGGAGCTGTTTTTT
v_gene: TRBV4-2
abundance: -
j_gene: TRBJ2-2
d_gene: -

CDR3aa: CASSSGTGGYTF
CDR3nt: TGTGCCAGCAGCTCCGGGACAGGGGGCTACACCTTC
v_gene: TRBV7-3
abundance: few
j_gene: TRBJ1-2
d_gene: TRBD1

CDR3aa: CASSLVGEPEAFF
CDR3nt: TGTGCCAGCAGTTTAGTGGGAGAACCTGAAGCTTTCTTT
v_gene: TRBV12-3/TRBV12-4
abundance: -
j_gene: TRBJ1-1
d_gene: -

CDR3aa: CASSPDRGLSEAFF
CDR3nt: TGTGCCAGCAGTCCCGACAGGGGGCTATCTGAAGCTTTCTTT
v_gene: TRBV7-9
abundance: -
j_gene: TRBJ1-1
d_gene: TRBD1

CDR3aa: CASSLFRVGELFF
CDR3nt: TGTGCCAGCAGTTTATTTCGGGTCGGGGAGCTGTTTTTT
v_gene: TRBV12-3/TRBV12-4
abundance: -
j_gene: TRBJ2-2
d_gene: -

CDR3aa: CSVVMRGTYEQYF
CDR3nt: TGCAGCGTTGTCATGCGGGGAACCTACGAGCAGTACTTC
v_gene: TRBV29-1
abundance: -
j_gene: TRBJ2-7
d_gene: -

CDR3aa: CASRKGYGYTF
CDR3nt: TGTGCCAGCAGGAAGGGCTATGGCTACACCTTC
v_gene: TRBV12-3/TRBV12-4
abundance: -
j_gene: TRBJ1-2
d_gene: -

CDR3aa: CASSLTGTVRSYEQYF
CDR3nt: TGTGCCAGCAGTTTAACCGGGACCGTTAGATCCTACGAGCAGTACTTC
v_gene: TRBV27
abundance: few
j_gene: TRBJ2-7
d_gene: -

CDR3aa: CASSSGVRLNQPQHF
CDR3nt: TGTGCCAGCAGTTCAGGCGTACGGTTAAATCAGCCCCAGCATTTT
v_gene: TRBV7-9
abundance: -
j_gene: TRBJ1-5
d_gene: -

CDR3aa: CASSARDRVRTEAFF
CDR3nt: TGTGCCAGCAGCGCCCGAGACAGGGTTAGGACTGAAGCTTTCTTT
v_gene: TRBV7-8
abundance: -
j_gene: TRBJ1-1
d_gene: TRBD1

CDR3aa: CASSSALGSGDRAFF
CDR3nt: TGCGCCAGCAGCTCCGCATTGGGTTCCGGCGACCGAGCTTTCTTT
v_gene: TRBV5-1
abundance: -
j_gene: TRBJ1-1
d_gene: -

CDR3aa: CASTFGSRASTF
CDR3nt: TGTGCCAGCACCTTCGGATCGAGGGCCTCCACCTTC
v_gene: TRBV12-3/TRBV12-4
abundance: -
j_gene: TRBJ1-2
d_gene: -

CDR3aa: CASSFPSGSTDTQYF
CDR3nt: TGTGCCAGCAGTTTTCCTAGCGGATCTACAGATACGCAGTATTTT
v_gene: TRBV28
abundance: -
j_gene: TRBJ2-3
d_gene: TRBD2

CDR3aa: CASSQSPAGTRSRAFF
CDR3nt: TGTGCAAGCAGCCAAAGTCCGGCCGGGACACGGAGTCGAGCTTTCTTT
v_gene: TRBV3-1
abundance: -
j_gene: TRBJ1-1
d_gene: -

CDR3aa: CASGGRARGETQYF
CDR3nt: TGTGCCAGCGGCGGGAGAGCGCGTGGAGAGACCCAGTACTTC
v_gene: TRBV3-1
abundance: -
j_gene: TRBJ2-5
d_gene: TRBD2

CDR3aa: CASRLIGGGDTQYF
CDR3nt: TGCGCCAGCAGACTTATAGGGGGAGGAGATACGCAGTATTTT
v_gene: TRBV4-3
abundance: many
j_gene: TRBJ2-3
d_gene: -

CDR3aa: CSVADRGGGYTF
CDR3nt: TGCAGCGTCGCGGACAGGGGAGGTGGCTACACCTTC
v_gene: TRBV29-1
abundance: many
j_gene: TRBJ1-2
d_gene: TRBD1

CDR3aa: CASSAGQNTEAFF
CDR3nt: TGTGCCAGCAGTGCCGGACAGAACACTGAAGCTTTCTTT
v_gene: TRBV25-1
abundance: -
j_gene: TRBJ1-1
d_gene: -

CDR3aa: CASSRQLSSNQPQHF
CDR3nt: TGTGCCAGCAGCCGACAGCTTAGTAGCAATCAGCCCCAGCATTTT
v_gene: TRBV28
abundance: -
j_gene: TRBJ1-5
d_gene: -

CDR3aa: CASSSGQGYEQCF
CDR3nt: TGTGCCAGCAGCTCGGGACAGGGCTACGAGCAGTGCTTC
v_gene: TRBV11-3
abundance: -
j_gene: TRBJ2-7
d_gene: TRBD1

CDR3aa: CSAGDRDGYTF
CDR3nt: TGCAGCGCCGGGGACAGGGATGGCTACACCTTC
v_gene: TRBV29-1
abundance: medium-sized
j_gene: TRBJ1-2
d_gene: TRBD1

CDR3aa: CASSQDLGAYEQYF
CDR3nt: TGTGCCAGCAGCCAAGATCTTGGAGCCTACGAGCAGTACTTC
v_gene: TRBV4-2
abundance: -
j_gene: TRBJ2-7
d_gene: -

CDR3aa: CASSQGVGANYGYTF
CDR3nt: TGTGCCAGCAGCCAAGGAGTGGGAGCTAACTATGGCTACACCTTC
v_gene: TRBV14
abundance: -
j_gene: TRBJ1-2
d_gene: -

CDR3aa: CASSLGSSPGETQYF
CDR3nt: TGTGCCAGCAGCTTAGGCAGCAGTCCAGGGGAGACCCAGTACTTC
v_gene: TRBV7-9
abundance: -
j_gene: TRBJ2-5
d_gene: -

CDR3aa: CASSVEIGLLRWNSPLHF
CDR3nt: TGTGCCAGCAGCGTAGAGATCGGACTCTTACGGTGGAATTCACCCCTCCACTTT
v_gene: TRBV7-2
abundance: -
j_gene: TRBJ1-6
d_gene: -

CDR3aa: CASSLFLGLGENEQFF
CDR3nt: TGTGCCAGCAGCTTATTCCTGGGACTAGGGGAGAATGAGCAGTTCTTC
v_gene: TRBV7-9
abundance: -
j_gene: TRBJ2-1
d_gene: TRBD2

CDR3aa: CASGDGNTEAFF
CDR3nt: TGTGCCAGCGGTGACGGGAACACTGAAGCTTTCTTT
v_gene: TRBV5-6
abundance: -
j_gene: TRBJ1-1
d_gene: -

CDR3aa: CASSLSPTGYNEKLFF
CDR3nt: TGTGCCAGCTCACTCTCGCCGACAGGGTATAATGAAAAACTGTTTTTT
v_gene: TRBV18
abundance: few
j_gene: TRBJ1-4
d_gene: TRBD1

CDR3aa: CASSQEESGANVLTF
CDR3nt: TGCGCCAGCAGCCAAGAGGAGTCTGGGGCCAACGTCCTGACTTTC
v_gene: TRBV4-3
abundance: few
j_gene: TRBJ2-6
d_gene: -

CDR3aa: CASRHDRDGQPQHF
CDR3nt: TGTGCCAGCAGACATGACAGGGATGGTCAGCCCCAGCATTTT
v_gene: TRBV2
abundance: -
j_gene: TRBJ1-5
d_gene: TRBD1

CDR3aa: CSAEITGQANEKLFF
CDR3nt: TGCAGTGCCGAGATAACGGGACAGGCCAATGAAAAACTGTTTTTT
v_gene: TRBV20-1
abundance: -
j_gene: TRBJ1-4
d_gene: TRBD1

CDR3aa: CAWSGQGPEQYF
CDR3nt: TGTGCCTGGAGTGGACAGGGACCCGAGCAGTACTTC
v_gene: TRBV30
abundance: -
j_gene: TRBJ2-7
d_gene: TRBD1

CDR3aa: CSAVNPGGNEKLFF
CDR3nt: TGCAGTGCCGTTAACCCAGGGGGTAATGAAAAACTGTTTTTT
v_gene: TRBV20-1
abundance: -
j_gene: TRBJ1-4
d_gene: TRBD1

CDR3aa: CASSLGKNSNQPQHF
CDR3nt: TGTGCCAGCAGTTTGGGGAAAAATAGCAATCAGCCCCAGCATTTT
v_gene: TRBV28
abundance: -
j_gene: TRBJ1-5
d_gene: -

CDR3aa: CATSSPRGQKRDTQYF
CDR3nt: TGTGCCACCAGCAGCCCTCGGGGCCAGAAGAGGGATACGCAGTATTTT
v_gene: TRBV15
abundance: -
j_gene: TRBJ2-3
d_gene: -

CDR3aa: CASSLRGLASEQYF
CDR3nt: TGTGCCAGCAGCCTTAGGGGACTAGCGTCCGAGCAGTACTTC
v_gene: TRBV7-9
abundance: few
j_gene: TRBJ2-7
d_gene: TRBD2

CDR3aa: CASSLAAGLGYTF
CDR3nt: TGCGCCAGCAGCTTGGCCGCAGGGCTGGGCTACACCTTC
v_gene: TRBV5-1
abundance: few
j_gene: TRBJ1-2
d_gene: -

CDR3aa: CASSVDSYEQYF
CDR3nt: TGTGCCAGCAGTGTAGACTCCTACGAGCAGTACTTC
v_gene: TRBV6-6
abundance: -
j_gene: TRBJ2-7
d_gene: -

CDR3aa: CASTGGTGVYEQYF
CDR3nt: TGTGCCAGCACAGGGGGGACAGGGGTCTACGAGCAGTACTTC
v_gene: TRBV5-4
abundance: once
j_gene: TRBJ2-7
d_gene: TRBD1

CDR3aa: CASSQDGSLGEKLFF
CDR3nt: TGTGCCAGCAGCCAAGATGGATCCTTAGGTGAAAAACTGTTTTTT
v_gene: TRBV14
abundance: -
j_gene: TRBJ1-4
d_gene: -

CDR3aa: CASEGNSNQPQHF
CDR3nt: TGTGCCAGCGAAGGTAATAGCAATCAGCCCCAGCATTTT
v_gene: TRBV12-3/TRBV12-4
abundance: -
j_gene: TRBJ1-5
d_gene: -

CDR3aa: CASSPAGTTNTGELFF
CDR3nt: TGTGCCAGCTCACCGGCCGGGACAACGAACACCGGGGAGCTGTTTTTT
v_gene: TRBV18
abundance: -
j_gene: TRBJ2-2
d_gene: -

CDR3aa: CASSLYRYSNYGYTF
CDR3nt: TGTGCCAGCAGTTTATATCGGTACTCTAACTATGGCTACACCTTC
v_gene: TRBV12-3/TRBV12-4
abundance: -
j_gene: TRBJ1-2
d_gene: -

CDR3aa: CSVEDLGQGGTEAFF
CDR3nt: TGCAGCGTTGAAGATCTTGGGCAGGGCGGAACTGAAGCTTTCTTT
v_gene: TRBV29-1
abundance: -
j_gene: TRBJ1-1
d_gene: -

CDR3aa: CSARSRGGAGGYNEQFF
CDR3nt: TGCAGTGCTAGAAGCAGGGGTGGAGCGGGAGGATACAATGAGCAGTTCTTC
v_gene: TRBV20-1
abundance: -
j_gene: TRBJ2-1
d_gene: TRBD2

CDR3aa: CASSLGTGADTQYF
CDR3nt: TGTGCCAGCAGTTTAGGGACAGGGGCAGATACGCAGTATTTT
v_gene: TRBV12-3/TRBV12-4
abundance: few
j_gene: TRBJ2-3
d_gene: TRBD1

CDR3aa: CASSPGGGTVTEAFF
CDR3nt: TGTGCCAGCTCACCTGGCGGGGGCACGGTCACTGAAGCTTTCTTT
v_gene: TRBV18
abundance: -
j_gene: TRBJ1-1
d_gene: -

CDR3aa: CASSPVRGLIRETQYF
CDR3nt: TGTGCCAGCAGCCCCGTTAGGGGGCTCATACGGGAGACCCAGTACTTC
v_gene: TRBV7-9
abundance: -
j_gene: TRBJ2-5
d_gene: TRBD1